This passage covers 10 T cell receptor beta chains from one sample sequenced in a study of regulatory T cells in long-lasting Graves disease (dated by TCRdb to 2020 to 2022). Library method: multiplex PCR. Data came from an Illumina HiSeq 4000. CDR3 regions were amplified by Arm-PCR with iRepertoire HTBI primers to construct TCR beta libraries. TCRdb applied fastp at Q25 and MiXCR to the public reads, then kept only in-frame beta chains. Entries are consolidated by CDR3 protein sequence, retaining the most common genes and DNA. Present in this sample are fewer than 350,000 distinct CDR3 sequences, under 20% of which were seen just once. Of the sample, about 39% is held by the ten largest clones. The intended sense of this specimen's time point label: newly diagnosed GD, antithyroid drugs for less than 3 months. For both TCR sequencing and RNA sequencing, RNA was extracted from PBMCs using TRIzol. Sequences were derived from peripheral blood mononuclear cells (PBMCs), sampled at new diagnosis, from a patient treated with antithyroid drugs. All receptors come from a female donor with Graves disease.

The V call is TRBV7-9, the J call TRBJ2-6, with D maybe TRBD1 (6 bases). CDR3 length equals 17 residues. The V end lost 1 base, the J end lost 2 bases, and 12 bases lay between the germline ends. The germline CDR1 and CDR2 sequences are SEHNR and FQNEAQ (reference sequence). The CDR3 here is CASSLGVGATGANVLTF. DNA of the CDR3: TGTGCCAGCAGCTTAGGAGTGGGGGCAACTGGGGCCAACGTCCTGACTTTC.

This clonotype was detected only once. A far larger clone is just one base off, so this is likely a read error. V and J are TRBV5-6 and TRBJ2-3, with a tentative D call TRBD2 (5 bases). The CDR3 sequence is 14 residues long. The V gene lost 8 bases and the J gene lost 10 bases, with 23 bases spanning the gap. CDR1 and CDR2 from the germline V gene are SGHDT and YYEEEE. CDR3 loop: CASNIAPTGDAQYF. The CDR3 DNA sequence: TGTGCCAGTAATATAGCGCCAACTGGGGATGCGCAGTATTTT.

Ten or more counts support this clonotype. This chain uses TRBV2 with TRBJ2-4, with 9 bases matching TRBD1. CDR3 length: 16 residues. The germline gives CDR1 SNHLY, CDR2 FYNNEI. J was trimmed by 4 bases and V by 6 bases; bases with no gene match: 10. CDR3 sequence reads: CASSVRDRDLKNIQYF. CDR3 DNA sequence: TGTGCCAGCAGCGTCCGGGACAGGGACTTAAAAAACATTCAGTACTTC.

Concerning this clonotype: A clone one base away is much larger, so this may be a read error. The genes are TRBV20-1 and TRBJ2-1, with unresolved D. The germline gives CDR1 DFQATT, CDR2 SNEGSKA (reference sequence). The CDR3 has 11 residues. The CDR3 loop reads CSATPGNEHFF. The CDR3 bases are TGCAGTGCAACACCCGGCAATGAGCACTTCTTC.

This clonotype has at least ten counts. An end of the junction differs from the germline gene, which may be a read error. V usage is TRBV5-1 and J usage is TRBJ2-1; D gene uncertain. CDR3 size: 11 residues. CDR1 and CDR2 (germline): SGHRS, YFSETQ. Here the CDR3 DNA reads TGTGCCAGCAGTTTCGGAAACGAGCAGTTCTTC. Amino acid sequence: CASSFGNEQFF.

The gene calls are TRBV7-9 and TRBJ2-3; 7 bases are shared with TRBD2. CDR3 length: 16 amino acids. Germline CDR1 SEHNR, CDR2 FQNEAQ (reference sequence). The junction had 3 bases not matched to a gene; V was cut back by 0 bases and J by 0 bases. The CDR3 here is CASSLAGGRSTDTQYF. The DNA of the CDR3 is TGTGCCAGCAGCTTAGCCGGCGGGAGAAGCACAGATACGCAGTATTTT.

This clonotype was seen at least ten times. The gene calls are TRBV10-3 and TRBJ1-4; D ambiguous. Trimming took 5 bases from V and 7 from J, leaving 11 bases between them. CDR3 length equals 13 residues. CDR1 is ENHRY and CDR2 is SYGVKD in the germline V gene. The CDR3 DNA reads as TGTGCCATCAGTCAAGACCCAGCTGAAAAACTGTTTTTT. Amino acids: CAISQDPAEKLFF.

The V and J genes are TRBV10-2 and TRBJ2-2, with 8 nucleotides matching TRBD2. Germline V gene lookup returns CDR1 WSHSY and CDR2 SAAADI. The CDR3 loop spans 15 amino acids. With 1 base clipped from V and 3 bases from J, the junction kept 1 base outside the gene matches. The CDR3 bases are TGCGCCAGCAGTGAGTTGGGACTAGACACCGGGGAGCTGTTTTTT. This codes for CASSELGLDTGELFF.

This clonotype was recorded many times. The genes are TRBV28 and TRBJ2-3, with no clear D. Germline CDR1 MDHEN, CDR2 SYDVKM. The CDR3 runs 14 residues. The germline V and J ends were trimmed by 2 bases and 5 bases, with 11 bases remaining between them. The CDR3 coding sequence is TGTGCCAGCAGTTTACCACAGTCGGTAGATACGCAGTATTTT. Encoded protein: CASSLPQSVDTQYF.

Many counts were recorded for this clonotype. The genes are TRBV4-1 and TRBJ1-1; D not certain. The V gene's germline CDR1 is MGHRA and CDR2 YSYEKL. The V end lost 1 base, the J end lost 3 bases, and 9 bases lay between the germline ends. The CDR3 is 14 amino acids. In DNA form, the CDR3 reads TGCGCCAGCAGCCAAGTGTATAGGGACACTGAAGCTTTCTTT. Its translation is CASSQVYRDTEAFF.